Sequencing of this TCR beta chain was carried out in a study of beta chain features in type 1 diabetes. Findings of the study overall: The influence of HLA type on TCRB rearrangement stayed undetermined.

This clone was observed a few times. The antigen remains undetermined. The same CDR3 also results from other DNA sequences found in this sample. The whole isolated RNA underwent reverse transcription, so sequencing captured expressed TCRB transcripts. Clones were read by immunoSEQ multiplex PCR, and TCRdb kept only the in-frame ones, dropping some. The sample yields 620,000 or so clones, roughly 15% seen once. Trimming took off 1 base at V and 8 bases at J, with 17 bases between the two ends. Per the germline V gene, CDR1 is SQVTM and CDR2 is ANQGSEA. This CDR3 comprises 14 residues. Sequenced sample: naive CD4+ T cells from blood. The TCR sequence derives from a man in his late teens or twenties in good health. The rearrangement joins TRBV29-1 to TRBJ1-2; D possibly corresponds to TRBD1 (6 bases). The CDR3 loop is CSVEGQGWSRGYTF. In nucleotides, the CDR3 is TGCAGCGTTGAAGGGCAGGGGTGGTCGAGGGGCTACACCTTC.